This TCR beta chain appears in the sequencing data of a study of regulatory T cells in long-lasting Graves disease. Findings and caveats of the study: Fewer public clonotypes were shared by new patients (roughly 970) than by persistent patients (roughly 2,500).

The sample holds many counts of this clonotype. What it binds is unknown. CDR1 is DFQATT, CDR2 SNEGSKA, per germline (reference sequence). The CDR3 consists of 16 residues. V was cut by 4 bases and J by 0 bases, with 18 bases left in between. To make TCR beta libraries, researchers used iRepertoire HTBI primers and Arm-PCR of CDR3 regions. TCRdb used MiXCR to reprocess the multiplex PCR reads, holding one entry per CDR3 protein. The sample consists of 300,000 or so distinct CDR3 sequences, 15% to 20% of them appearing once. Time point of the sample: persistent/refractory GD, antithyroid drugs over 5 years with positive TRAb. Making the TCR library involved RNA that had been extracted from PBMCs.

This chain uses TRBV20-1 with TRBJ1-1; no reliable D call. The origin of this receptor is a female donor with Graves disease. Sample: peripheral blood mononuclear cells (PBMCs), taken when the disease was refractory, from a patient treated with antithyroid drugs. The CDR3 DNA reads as TGCAGTGCTATTGGCAGCAAACTTCTCATGAACACTGAAGCTTTCTTT. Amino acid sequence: CSAIGSKLLMNTEAFF.